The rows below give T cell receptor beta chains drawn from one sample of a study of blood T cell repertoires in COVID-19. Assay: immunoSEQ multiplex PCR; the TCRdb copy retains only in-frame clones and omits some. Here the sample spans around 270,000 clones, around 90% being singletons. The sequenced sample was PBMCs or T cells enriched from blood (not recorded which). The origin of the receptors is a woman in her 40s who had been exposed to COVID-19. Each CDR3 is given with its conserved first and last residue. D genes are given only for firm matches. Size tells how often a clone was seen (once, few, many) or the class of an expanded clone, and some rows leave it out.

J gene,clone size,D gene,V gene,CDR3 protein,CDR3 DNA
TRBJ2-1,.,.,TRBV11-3,CASSPDTYNEQFF,TGTGCCAGCAGCCCGGACACCTACAATGAGCAGTTCTTC
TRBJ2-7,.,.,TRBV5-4,CASSLERSSYEQYF,TGTGCCAGCAGCTTGGAGCGGTCGTCCTACGAGCAGTACTTC
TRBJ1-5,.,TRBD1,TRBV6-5,CASRMGQISNQPQHF,TGTGCCAGCAGAATGGGACAGATAAGCAATCAGCCCCAGCATTTT
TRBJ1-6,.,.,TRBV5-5,CASTGFSYNSPLHF,TGTGCCAGCACGGGGTTCTCCTATAATTCACCCCTCCACTTT
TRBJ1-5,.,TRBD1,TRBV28,CASSFSTGGNQPQHF,TGTGCCAGCAGTTTTAGCACAGGGGGAAATCAGCCCCAGCATTTT
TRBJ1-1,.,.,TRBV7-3,CASSPGPLNTEAFF,TGTGCCAGCAGCCCAGGGCCACTGAACACTGAAGCTTTCTTT
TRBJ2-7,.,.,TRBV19,CASKGEGASYEQYF,TGTGCCAGTAAGGGAGAGGGAGCCTCCTACGAGCAGTACTTC
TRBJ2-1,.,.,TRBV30,CAWGRGISSYNEQFF,TGTGCCTGGGGCCGCGGTATAAGCTCCTACAATGAGCAGTTCTTC
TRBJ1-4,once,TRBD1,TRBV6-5,CASSRSSRGRGKLFF,TGTGCCAGCTCTCGATCTAGTAGGGGGCGCGGAAAACTGTTTTTT
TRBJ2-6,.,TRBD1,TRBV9,CASSEQGAGANVLTF,TGTGCCAGCAGCGAACAGGGGGCTGGGGCCAACGTCCTGACTTTC
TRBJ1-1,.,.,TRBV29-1,CSVDRSNTEAFF,TGCAGCGTTGATAGGAGTAACACTGAAGCTTTCTTT
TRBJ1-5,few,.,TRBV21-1,CASSIKGALNQPQHF,TGTGCCAGCAGCATTAAGGGGGCCCTAAATCAGCCCCAGCATTTT
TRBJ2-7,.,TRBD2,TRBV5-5,CASSLVLAGVGEQYF,TGTGCCAGCAGCTTGGTTTTAGCGGGGGTTGGGGAGCAGTACTTC
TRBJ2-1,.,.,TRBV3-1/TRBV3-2,CASSQGWLGEQFF,TGTGCCAGCAGCCAAGGGTGGCTGGGCGAGCAGTTCTTC
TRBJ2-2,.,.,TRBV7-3,CASSPSYTGELFF,TGTGCCAGCAGCCCAAGCTACACCGGGGAGCTGTTTTTT
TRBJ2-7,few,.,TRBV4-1,CASSLGTLDRSYEQYF,TGCGCCAGCAGCCTCGGGACTCTCGACCGCTCCTACGAGCAGTACTTC
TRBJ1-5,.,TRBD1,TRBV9,CASSRTGYIYQPQHF,TGTGCCAGCAGCCGGACAGGCTACATTTATCAGCCCCAGCATTTT
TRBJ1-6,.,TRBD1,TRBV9,CASSATQGVSPLHF,TGTGCCAGCAGCGCGACCCAGGGGGTTTCACCCCTCCACTTT
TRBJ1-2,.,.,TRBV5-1,CASSLEGPMGGYTF,TGTGCCAGCAGCTTGGAGGGGCCTATGGGGGGCTACACCTTC
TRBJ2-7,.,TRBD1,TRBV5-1,CASSARTGVDEQYF,TGCGCCAGCAGCGCCCGGACAGGGGTCGACGAGCAGTACTTC
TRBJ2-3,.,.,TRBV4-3,CASSPALGGQADTQYF,TGCGCCAGCAGCCCCGCTTTGGGGGGGCAAGCAGATACGCAGTATTTT
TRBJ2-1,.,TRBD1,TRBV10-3,CAISSSGQAINEQFF,TGTGCCATCAGTTCCTCGGGACAGGCAATCAATGAGCAGTTCTTC
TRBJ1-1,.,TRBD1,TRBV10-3,CAISGLGGRGTEAFF,TGTGCCATCAGTGGCCTAGGGGGCCGTGGCACTGAAGCTTTCTTT
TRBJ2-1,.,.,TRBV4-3,CASSQDRAGWAYNEQFF,TGCGCCAGCAGCCAAGATCGAGCAGGATGGGCCTACAATGAGCAGTTCTTC
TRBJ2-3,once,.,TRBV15,CATSRETSPTDTQYF,TGTGCCACCAGCAGAGAAACTAGCCCCACAGATACGCAGTATTTT
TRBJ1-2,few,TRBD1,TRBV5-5,CASSLEGAVYTF,TGTGCCAGCAGCTTGGAGGGGGCGGTCTACACCTTC
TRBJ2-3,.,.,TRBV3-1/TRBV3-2,CASSQERRRDTQYF,TGTGCCAGCAGCCAAGAGCGTCGGCGGGATACGCAGTATTTT
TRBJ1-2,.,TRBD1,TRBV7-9,CASSFRRTGGSGGYTF,TGTGCCAGCAGCTTTCGGCGAACAGGGGGTTCGGGAGGCTACACCTTC
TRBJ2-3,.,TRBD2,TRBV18,CASSPYAGDSDTQYF,TGTGCCAGCTCACCATATGCGGGAGACTCAGATACGCAGTATTTT
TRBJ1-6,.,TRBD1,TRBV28,CASSRDSSSYNSPLHF,TGTGCCAGCAGTCGGGACAGTAGCTCCTATAATTCACCCCTCCACTTT
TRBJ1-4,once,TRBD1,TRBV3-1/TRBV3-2,CASCWDRGRLGHEKLFF,TGTGCATCTTGCTGGGACAGGGGGCGCCTGGGACATGAAAAACTGTTTTTT
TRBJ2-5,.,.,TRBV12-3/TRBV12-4,CASSWDKQETQYF,TGTGCCAGCAGTTGGGACAAACAAGAGACCCAGTACTTC
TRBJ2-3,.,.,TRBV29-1,CSVGHRLTDTQYF,TGCAGCGTTGGTCACAGGCTCACAGATACGCAGTATTTT
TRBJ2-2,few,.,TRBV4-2,CASSRGDTGELFF,TGTGCCAGCAGCCGGGGGGACACCGGGGAGCTGTTTTTT
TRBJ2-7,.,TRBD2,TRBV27,CASSLGGGAVNEQYF,TGTGCCAGCAGTTTAGGCGGGGGGGCGGTTAACGAGCAGTACTTC
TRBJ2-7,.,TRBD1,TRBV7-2,CASSTGQGPYEQYF,TGTGCCAGCAGCACGGGACAGGGACCCTACGAGCAGTACTTC
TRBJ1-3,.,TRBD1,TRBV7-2,CASSRGTGSGNTIYF,TGTGCCAGCAGCCGCGGGACAGGCTCTGGAAACACCATATATTTT
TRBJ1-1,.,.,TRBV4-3,CASSQDSRVWTEAFF,TGCGCCAGCAGCCAAGATTCTCGGGTCTGGACTGAAGCTTTCTTT
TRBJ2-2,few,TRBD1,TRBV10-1,CASRPRGKGEPGELFF,TGCGCCAGCAGGCCCAGGGGGAAGGGAGAACCCGGGGAGCTGTTTTTT
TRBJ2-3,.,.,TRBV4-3,CASSPELAVLMPDTQYF,TGCGCCAGCAGCCCGGAATTAGCGGTCCTGATGCCAGATACGCAGTATTTT
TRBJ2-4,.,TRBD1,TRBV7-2,CASRAGTGGFLAKNIQYF,TGTGCCAGCAGAGCCGGGACAGGGGGCTTCCTAGCCAAAAACATTCAGTACTTC
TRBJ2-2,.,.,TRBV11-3,CASSWTMYTGELFF,TGTGCCAGCAGCTGGACTATGTATACCGGGGAGCTGTTTTTT
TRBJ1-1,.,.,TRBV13,CASSLGRPGYTEAFF,TGTGCCAGCAGCTTAGGTAGACCAGGGTACACTGAAGCTTTCTTT
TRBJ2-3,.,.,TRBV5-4,CASSFVSRTDTQYF,TGTGCCAGCAGCTTCGTTTCCCGCACAGATACGCAGTATTTT
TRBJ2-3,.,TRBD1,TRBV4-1,CASSLNRGLGTDTQYF,TGCGCCAGCAGCCTTAACAGGGGGCTGGGTACAGATACGCAGTATTTT
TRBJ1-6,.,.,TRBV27,CASAGIRNSPLHF,TGTGCCAGTGCGGGCATTAGAAATTCACCCCTCCACTTT
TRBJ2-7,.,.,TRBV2,CASSRVIEQYF,TGTGCCAGCAGTCGAGTCATCGAGCAGTACTTC
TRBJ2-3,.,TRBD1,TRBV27,CASSLSVRLPGQGTDTQYF,TGTGCCAGCAGTTTATCGGTCCGTTTACCGGGACAGGGGACAGATACGCAGTATTTT
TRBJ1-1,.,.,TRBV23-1,CASSQSTGCTEAFF,TGCGCCAGCAGTCAATCAACGGGTTGCACTGAAGCTTTCTTT
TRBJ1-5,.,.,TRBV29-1,CSVVQETNQPQHF,TGCAGCGTTGTACAGGAGACAAATCAGCCCCAGCATTTT
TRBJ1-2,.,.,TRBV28,CASSLLGRGSGYTF,TGTGCCAGCAGTTTATTGGGCAGGGGATCTGGCTACACCTTC